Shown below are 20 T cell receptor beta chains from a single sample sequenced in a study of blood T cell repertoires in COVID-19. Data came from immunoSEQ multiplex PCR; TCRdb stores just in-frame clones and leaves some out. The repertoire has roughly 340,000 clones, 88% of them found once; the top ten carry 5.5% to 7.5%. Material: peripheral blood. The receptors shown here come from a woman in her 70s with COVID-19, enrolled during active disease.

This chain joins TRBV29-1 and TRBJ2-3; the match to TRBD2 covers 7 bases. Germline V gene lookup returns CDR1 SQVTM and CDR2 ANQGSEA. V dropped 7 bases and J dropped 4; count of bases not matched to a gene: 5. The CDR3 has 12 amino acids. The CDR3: CSARLAPDTQYF. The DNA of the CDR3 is TGCAGCGCAAGACTAGCACCAGATACGCAGTATTTT.

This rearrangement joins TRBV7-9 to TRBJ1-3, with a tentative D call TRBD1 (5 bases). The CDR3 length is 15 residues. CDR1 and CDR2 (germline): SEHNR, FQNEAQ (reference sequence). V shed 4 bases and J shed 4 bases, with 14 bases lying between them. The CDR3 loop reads CASSSTRGSGNTIYF. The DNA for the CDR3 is TGTGCCAGCAGCTCGACTCGGGGGTCGGGAAACACCATATATTTT.

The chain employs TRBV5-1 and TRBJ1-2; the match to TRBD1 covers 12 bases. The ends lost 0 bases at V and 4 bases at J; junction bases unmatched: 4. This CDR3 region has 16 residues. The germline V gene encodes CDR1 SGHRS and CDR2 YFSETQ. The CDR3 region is CASSLVGQGAGYGYTF. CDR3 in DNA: TGCGCCAGCAGCTTGGTGGGACAGGGGGCGGGCTATGGCTACACCTTC. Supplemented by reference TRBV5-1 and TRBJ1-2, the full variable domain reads KAGVTQTPRYLIKTRGQQVTLSCSPISGHRSVSWYQQTPGQGLQFLFEYFSETQRNKGNFPGRFSGRQFSNSRSEMNVSTLELGDSALYLCASSLVGQGAGYGYTFGSGTRLTVV.

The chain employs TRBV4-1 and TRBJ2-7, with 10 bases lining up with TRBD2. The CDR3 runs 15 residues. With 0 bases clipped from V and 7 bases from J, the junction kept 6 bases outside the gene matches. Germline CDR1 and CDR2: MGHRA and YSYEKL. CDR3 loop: CASSQDAGLAWEQYF. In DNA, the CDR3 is TGCGCCAGCAGCCAAGATGCGGGACTAGCGTGGGAGCAGTACTTC.

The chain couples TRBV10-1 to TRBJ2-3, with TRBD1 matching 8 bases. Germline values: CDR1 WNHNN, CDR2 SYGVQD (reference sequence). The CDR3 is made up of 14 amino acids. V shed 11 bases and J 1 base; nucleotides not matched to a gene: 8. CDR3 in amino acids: CAVSQGVGTDTQYF. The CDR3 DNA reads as TGCGCCGTTTCACAGGGGGTCGGCACAGATACGCAGTATTTT.

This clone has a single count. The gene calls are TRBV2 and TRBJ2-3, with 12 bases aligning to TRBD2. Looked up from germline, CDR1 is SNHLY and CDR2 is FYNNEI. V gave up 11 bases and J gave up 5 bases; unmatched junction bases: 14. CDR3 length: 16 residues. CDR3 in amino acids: CASTPTSGGEVDTQYF. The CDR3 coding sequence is TGTGCCTCCACCCCGACTAGCGGGGGCGAAGTAGATACGCAGTATTTT. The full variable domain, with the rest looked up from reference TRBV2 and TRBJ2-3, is EPEVTQTPSHQVTQMGQEVILRCVPISNHLYFYWYRQILGQKVEFLVSFYNNEISEKSEIFDDQFSVERPDGSNFTLKIRSTKLEDSAMYFCASTPTSGGEVDTQYFGPGTRLTVL.

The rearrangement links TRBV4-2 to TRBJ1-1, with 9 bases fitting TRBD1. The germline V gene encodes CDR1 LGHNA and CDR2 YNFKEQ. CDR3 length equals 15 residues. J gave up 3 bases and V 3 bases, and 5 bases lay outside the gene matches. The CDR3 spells CASSQEQGADTEAFF. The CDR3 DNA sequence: TGTGCCAGCAGCCAGGAACAGGGGGCGGACACTGAAGCTTTCTTT.

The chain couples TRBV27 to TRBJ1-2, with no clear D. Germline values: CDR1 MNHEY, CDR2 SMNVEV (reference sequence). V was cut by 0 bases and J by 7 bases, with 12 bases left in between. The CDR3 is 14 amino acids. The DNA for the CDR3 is TGTGCCAGCAGTTTATCGCGGCAGTCGGTTGGCTACACCTTC. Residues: CASSLSRQSVGYTF.

DNA of the CDR3: TGTGCCAGCAGCCGGGGACAGGACTACGAGCAGTACTTC. This gives the protein CASSRGQDYEQYF. V usage is TRBV11-3 and J usage is TRBJ2-7; TRBD1 matches 8 bases. Germline V lookup: CDR1 SGHNT, CDR2 YENEEA. The CDR3 totals 13 residues. The V gene end was trimmed by 5 bases and the J gene end by 3 bases; junction bases not matched to a gene: 3.

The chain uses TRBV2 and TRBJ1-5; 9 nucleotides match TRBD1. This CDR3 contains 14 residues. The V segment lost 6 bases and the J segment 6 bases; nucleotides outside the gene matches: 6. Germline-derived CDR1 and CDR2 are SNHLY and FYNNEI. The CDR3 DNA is TGTGCCAGCAGAGCCAGACAGGGGGGTCAGCCCCAGCATTTT. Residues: CASRARQGGQPQHF.

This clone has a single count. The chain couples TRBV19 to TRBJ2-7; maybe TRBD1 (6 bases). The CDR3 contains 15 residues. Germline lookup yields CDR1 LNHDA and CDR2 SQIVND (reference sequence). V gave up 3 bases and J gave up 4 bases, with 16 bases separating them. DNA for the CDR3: TGTGCCAGTAGTATCGCAGGGGTTACCTCATACGAGCAGTACTTC. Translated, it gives CASSIAGVTSYEQYF.

The CDR3 region is CASSLARQGRTYEQYF. The CDR3 nucleotides read TGCGCCAGCAGCTTGGCCCGACAGGGGAGGACCTACGAGCAGTACTTC. This chain uses TRBV5-1 with TRBJ2-7, with 8 positions matching TRBD1. V lost 0 bases to trimming and J lost 2 bases; unmatched junction nucleotides: 7. Per the germline V gene, CDR1 is SGHRS and CDR2 is YFSETQ. The CDR3 has 16 residues.

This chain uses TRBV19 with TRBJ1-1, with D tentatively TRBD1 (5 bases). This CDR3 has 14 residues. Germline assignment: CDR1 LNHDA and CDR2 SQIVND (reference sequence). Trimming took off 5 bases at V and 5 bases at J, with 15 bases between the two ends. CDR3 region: CASSSREGRTEAFF. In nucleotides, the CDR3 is TGTGCCAGTAGTTCCCGGGAGGGGAGGACTGAAGCTTTCTTT.

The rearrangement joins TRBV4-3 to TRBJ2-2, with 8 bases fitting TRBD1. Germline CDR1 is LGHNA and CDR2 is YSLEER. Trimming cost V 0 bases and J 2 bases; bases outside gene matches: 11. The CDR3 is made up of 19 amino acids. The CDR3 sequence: CASSQEIPRTGINTGELFF. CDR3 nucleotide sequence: TGCGCCAGCAGCCAAGAAATTCCTAGGACAGGGATAAACACCGGGGAGCTGTTTTTT.

Here the CDR3 reads CATSGTGGINQPQHF. In DNA form, the CDR3 reads TGTGCCACCAGTGGGACAGGGGGAATCAATCAGCCCCAGCATTTT. V gene TRBV24-1 combines with J gene TRBJ1-5; 10 bases agree with TRBD1. With 5 bases clipped from V and 3 bases from J, the junction kept 3 bases outside the gene matches. From germline, CDR1 is KGHDR and CDR2 SFDVKD. The CDR3 has 15 residues.

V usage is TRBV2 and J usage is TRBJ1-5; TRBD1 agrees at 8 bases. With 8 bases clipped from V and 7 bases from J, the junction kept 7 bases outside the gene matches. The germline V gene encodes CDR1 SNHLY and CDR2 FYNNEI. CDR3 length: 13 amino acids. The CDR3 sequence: CASLGQGGQPQHF. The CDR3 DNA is TGTGCCAGCCTAGGACAGGGCGGGCAGCCCCAGCATTTT. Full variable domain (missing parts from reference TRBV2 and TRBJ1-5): EPEVTQTPSHQVTQMGQEVILRCVPISNHLYFYWYRQILGQKVEFLVSFYNNEISEKSEIFDDQFSVERPDGSNFTLKIRSTKLEDSAMYFCASLGQGGQPQHFGDGTRLSIL.

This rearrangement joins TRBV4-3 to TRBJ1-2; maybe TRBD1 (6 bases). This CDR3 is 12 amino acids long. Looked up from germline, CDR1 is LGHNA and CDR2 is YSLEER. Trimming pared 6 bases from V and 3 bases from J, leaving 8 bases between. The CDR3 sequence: CASSRGYYGYTF. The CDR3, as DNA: TGCGCCAGCAGTAGGGGGTACTATGGCTACACCTTC.

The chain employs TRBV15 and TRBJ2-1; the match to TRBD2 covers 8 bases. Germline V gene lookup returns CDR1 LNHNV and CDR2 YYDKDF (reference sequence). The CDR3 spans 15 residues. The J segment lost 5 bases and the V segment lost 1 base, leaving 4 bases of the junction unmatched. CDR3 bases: TGTGCCACCAGCAGAGTCACTAGCGGAAACAATGAGCAGTTCTTC. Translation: CATSRVTSGNNEQFF.

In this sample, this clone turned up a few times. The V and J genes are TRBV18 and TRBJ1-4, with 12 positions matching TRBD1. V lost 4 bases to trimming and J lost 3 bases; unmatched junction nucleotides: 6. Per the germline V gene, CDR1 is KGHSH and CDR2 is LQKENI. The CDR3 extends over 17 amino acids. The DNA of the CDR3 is TGTGCCAGCTCACAGCCGGGACAGGGGGCCGCTAATGAAAAACTGTTTTTT. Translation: CASSQPGQGAANEKLFF.

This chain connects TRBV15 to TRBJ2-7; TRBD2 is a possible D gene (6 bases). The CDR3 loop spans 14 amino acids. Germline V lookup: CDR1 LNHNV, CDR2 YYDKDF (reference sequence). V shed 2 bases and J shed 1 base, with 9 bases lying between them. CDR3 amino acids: CATSRKGTSYEQYF. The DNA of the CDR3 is TGTGCCACCAGCAGAAAGGGGACTTCCTACGAGCAGTACTTC.